This TCR beta chain appears in the sequencing data of a study of blood T cell repertoires in COVID-19. The table came from immunoSEQ multiplex PCR; TCRdb's copy has only in-frame clones and leaves some out. The sample records about 150,000 clones, 65% to 90% being singletons. Germline values: CDR1 MGHRA, CDR2 YSYEKL. V was trimmed by 3 bases and J by 4 bases, leaving 10 bases between them. This CDR3 region has 14 residues. Sequencing was carried out using peripheral blood. The sequence came from a woman aged 55-70 years with COVID-19, enrolled during active disease. The chain carries TRBV4-1 and TRBJ1-3; a possible D gene is TRBD1 (5 bases). The CDR3 coding sequence is TGCGCCAGCAGCCAGACAGTTTTCGGAAACACCATATATTTT. Its protein is CASSQTVFGNTIYF.